This entry lists 28 T cell receptor beta chains sequenced from one sample in a study of shared clonotypes between healthy human individuals. Assay used: immunoSEQ multiplex PCR; TCRdb lists only in-frame clones, some missing. The table lists approximately 2.3 million clones, more than 85% of them singletons. The sequenced material came from naive CD4+ T cells from PBMCs. The subset here: CD45RA+ positively selected. These receptors originate from a man aged 18 to 30 in good health. Some clones in this sample may be carry-over from other donors' samples.

The chain joins TRBV15 to TRBJ2-1; 14 bases are shared with TRBD2. The CDR3 is 16 residues long. Germline trimming cut 0 bases from V and 8 bases from J; bases unmatched to any gene: 3. Germline assignment: CDR1 LNHNV and CDR2 YYDKDF (reference sequence). The CDR3 nucleotides are TGTGCCACCAGCAGAGAGGGACTAGCGGGAGTTGATGAGCAGTTCTTC. It codes for CATSREGLAGVDEQFF.

This clone was counted once. The chain is built from TRBV4-2 and TRBJ2-4, with unresolved D. From germline, CDR1 is LGHNA and CDR2 YNFKEQ. V shed 0 bases and J shed 0 bases, with 12 bases lying between them. There are 17 residues in the CDR3. CDR3 in amino acids: CASSQDRDRLAKNIQYF. The CDR3 nucleotides read TGTGCCAGCAGCCAAGATCGCGATCGGCTAGCCAAAAACATTCAGTACTTC.

The CDR3 bases are TGTGCCAGCAGTAGGACAGACTCTAACACTGAAGCTTTCTTT. Amino acids: CASSRTDSNTEAFF. V usage is TRBV6-6 and J usage is TRBJ1-1; D possibly corresponds to TRBD1 (6 bases). CDR3 size: 14 residues. Germline-derived CDR1 and CDR2 are MNHNY and SVGAGI (reference sequence). V lost 5 bases and J lost 2, with 12 bases in between.

The V and J genes are TRBV18 and TRBJ2-7; 7 positions agree with TRBD2. With 0 bases clipped from V and 6 bases from J, the junction kept 14 bases outside the gene matches. This CDR3 is 17 amino acids long. Germline CDR1 and CDR2: KGHSH and LQKENI. The CDR3 sequence is CASSPPTSAVPLPEQYF. Here the CDR3 DNA reads TGTGCCAGCTCACCACCCACTAGCGCAGTCCCCCTCCCCGAGCAGTACTTC.

This sequence joins TRBV10-3 and TRBJ2-1, with TRBD2 identical over 9 bases. The V segment lost 7 bases and the J segment 5 bases; nucleotides outside the gene matches: 6. This CDR3 is 14 amino acids long. Germline lookup yields CDR1 ENHRY and CDR2 SYGVKD. The CDR3 nucleotides read TGTGCCATCACCTTCAGCGGGAGGCACAATGAGCAGTTCTTC. Translating gives CAITFSGRHNEQFF.

This sequence joins TRBV6-1 and TRBJ1-4; 7 bases fit TRBD1. The CDR3 sequence is 16 residues long. Germline V CDR1 and CDR2: MNHNS, SASEGT. V dropped 4 bases and J dropped 3; count of bases not matched to a gene: 8. Written as DNA, the CDR3 is TGTGCCAGCAGTGCCTACCGACAGGGCCCTAATGAAAAACTGTTTTTT. Its translation: CASSAYRQGPNEKLFF.

This clone was observed once. The chain has TRBV2 and TRBJ2-3, with D uncertain. Germline CDR1 is SNHLY and CDR2 is FYNNEI. CDR3 size: 14 residues. V lost 0 bases, J lost 3 bases, and 7 bases lay in between. CDR3 protein: CASSEATATDTQYF. The CDR3 DNA sequence: TGTGCCAGCAGTGAAGCGACGGCGACAGATACGCAGTATTTT.

The rearrangement uses TRBV6-6 and TRBJ2-6; D might be TRBD1 or TRBD2, each matching 6 bases. Trimming cost V 7 bases and J 2 bases, with 12 bases left between them. The CDR3 runs 15 residues. In germline, CDR1 is MNHNY, CDR2 SVGAGI (reference sequence). The CDR3 nucleotides read TGTGCCAGCATGGGGGGCGTAACTGGGGCCAACGTCCTGACTTTC. Its protein is CASMGGVTGANVLTF.

V gene TRBV11-2 combines with J gene TRBJ2-7, with D unresolved. The CDR3 consists of 13 residues. V shed 2 bases and J shed 6 bases, with 11 bases lying between them. The germline V gene has CDR1 SGHAT and CDR2 FQNNGV. CDR3 DNA sequence: TGTGCCAGCAGCTTATCGTGGAGAGGCGAGCAGTACTTC. Amino acid sequence: CASSLSWRGEQYF.

The chain combines TRBV9 with TRBJ1-4; a possible D gene is TRBD1 (5 bases). V gave up 5 bases and J gave up 0 bases, with 8 bases separating them. The germline CDR1 and CDR2 sequences are SGDLS and YYNGEE. CDR3 length equals 14 residues. The CDR3 protein is CASSEQATNEKLFF. The CDR3 DNA is TGTGCCAGCAGTGAACAGGCAACTAATGAAAAACTGTTTTTT.

CDR3 protein: CASGLYYEQYF. Here the CDR3 DNA reads TGTGCCAGTGGATTATACTACGAGCAGTACTTC. This rearrangement joins TRBV19 to TRBJ2-7; D unresolved. The V end lost 8 bases, the J end lost 3 bases, and 8 bases lay between the germline ends. CDR3 length: 11 residues. CDR1 and CDR2 from the germline V gene are LNHDA and SQIVND (reference sequence).

The genes are TRBV9 and TRBJ1-1; D unclear. The CDR3 spans 15 residues. The ends were cut back, 0 bases at V and 0 bases at J, with 9 bases in the middle. CDR1 is SGDLS, CDR2 YYNGEE, per germline. The CDR3 spells CASSVDPLLNTEAFF. CDR3 coding DNA: TGTGCCAGCAGCGTAGATCCGCTATTGAACACTGAAGCTTTCTTT.

On this clone itself: Additional DNA sequences in this sample encode the identical CDR3. The genes are TRBV7-3 and TRBJ1-1, with 9 bases identical to TRBD1. The CDR3 consists of 15 residues. Germline V CDR1 and CDR2: SGHTA, FQGTGA. J was trimmed by 1 base and V by 1 base; bases with no gene match: 1. CDR3 sequence (DNA): TGTGCCAGCAGCTTAATGGGACAGGGGAACACTGAAGCTTTCTTT. Amino acid sequence: CASSLMGQGNTEAFF.

This sequence joins TRBV18 and TRBJ1-1, with D tentatively TRBD1 (6 bases). V lost 4 bases to trimming and J lost 0 bases, with 12 bases between them. The germline CDR1 and CDR2 sequences are KGHSH and LQKENI. The CDR3 covers 15 residues. CDR3 sequence reads: CASSQGGPVNTEAFF. The DNA for the CDR3 is TGTGCCAGCTCACAGGGGGGACCCGTGAACACTGAAGCTTTCTTT.

This chain links TRBV29-1 with TRBJ2-6; TRBD2 is a possible D gene (6 bases). This CDR3 is built from 13 residues. Trimming shortened V by 6 bases and J by 2 bases, and 8 bases separated the two germline ends. CDR1 SQVTM and CDR2 ANQGSEA come from the germline V gene. The CDR3 spells CSVPGAGANVLTF. The CDR3 coding sequence is TGCAGCGTGCCGGGGGCTGGGGCCAACGTCCTGACTTTC.

This clone appeared a single time. The rearrangement joins TRBV11-2 to TRBJ2-1, with D possibly matching TRBD1 (6 bases). The CDR3 covers 14 residues. The germline gives CDR1 SGHAT, CDR2 FQNNGV. Trimming removed 8 bases from V and 2 bases from J, with 13 bases in between. DNA of the CDR3: TGTGCCAGCGGGGCCAGGGGCCCCTACAATGAGCAGTTCTTC. Encoded protein: CASGARGPYNEQFF.

V is TRBV9 and J is TRBJ1-3; tentative D call: TRBD1 (5 bases). The CDR3 totals 15 residues. Trimming shortened V by 4 bases and J by 2 bases, and 13 bases separated the two germline ends. The germline V gene encodes CDR1 SGDLS and CDR2 YYNGEE. The CDR3 region is CASSSRMGAGNTIYF. The CDR3 nucleotides read TGTGCCAGCAGCTCGAGAATGGGGGCTGGAAACACCATATATTTT.

J is TRBJ2-2 and V is TRBV7-2; 14 bases are a match to TRBD2. V shed 8 bases, J shed 7 bases, and the junction held 9 bases outside the gene matches. This CDR3 contains 16 residues. The V gene's germline CDR1 is SGHTA and CDR2 FQGNSA. The CDR3 sequence: CASAGGLAGGGGELFF. CDR3 in DNA: TGTGCCAGCGCCGGCGGACTAGCGGGAGGTGGCGGGGAGCTGTTTTTT.

This clone was seen just once. The V gene is TRBV28, the J gene TRBJ1-2; 8 bases line up with TRBD1. The CDR3 is 13 amino acids. J gave up 8 bases and V 4 bases, and 6 bases lay outside the gene matches. Germline V gene data show CDR1 as MDHEN and CDR2 as SYDVKM. CDR3: CASSSGQGRGYTF. The CDR3 bases are TGTGCCAGCAGTTCAGGACAGGGTAGGGGCTACACCTTC.

The chain links TRBV5-1 to TRBJ2-5; 10 bases line up with TRBD2. V lost 7 bases, J lost 3 bases, and 6 bases stayed unmatched. This CDR3 has 14 residues. Germline assignment: CDR1 SGHRS and CDR2 YFSETQ. The CDR3 loop reads CASVLGTSEETQYF. CDR3 sequence (DNA): TGCGCCAGCGTCCTCGGGACTAGCGAAGAGACCCAGTACTTC.

The chain carries TRBV7-9 and TRBJ1-6; D not resolved. The length of the CDR3 is 16 residues. CDR1 is SEHNR and CDR2 is FQNEAQ in the germline V gene (reference sequence). V was cut by 1 base and J by 10 bases, with 17 bases left in between. The CDR3 is CASSLDGSRWTSPLHF. The CDR3 DNA sequence: TGTGCCAGCAGCTTAGATGGTTCCCGGTGGACCTCACCCCTCCACTTT. The whole variable domain, filled in from reference TRBV7-9 and TRBJ1-6, reads DTGVSQNPRHKITKRGQNVTFRCDPISEHNRLYWYRQTLGQGPEFLTYFQNEAQLEKSRLLSDRFSAERPKGSFSTLEIQRTEQGDSAMYLCASSLDGSRWTSPLHFGNGTRLTVT.

The V and J genes are TRBV5-4 and TRBJ2-7; 8 bases are a match to TRBD2. The CDR3 is made up of 17 amino acids. The junction had 12 bases not matched to a gene; V was cut back by 0 bases and J by 4 bases. The germline CDR1 and CDR2 sequences are SGHNT and YYREEE (reference sequence). CDR3 DNA: TGTGCCAGCAGCTTGGCTGGGTCTGGCGGGAGGCGGTACGAGCAGTACTTC. Translated, it gives CASSLAGSGGRRYEQYF.

The CDR3, as DNA: TGTGCCAGCAGCCAAGATAGTACCCGCGGGGTCTATGGCTACACCTTC. The encoded protein is CASSQDSTRGVYGYTF. This chain joins TRBV14 and TRBJ1-2; D not certain. The V end lost 0 bases, the J end lost 4 bases, and 15 bases lay between the germline ends. CDR3 size: 16 residues. Per germline, CDR1 SGHDN and CDR2 FVKESK. The full variable domain, in which reference TRBV14 and TRBJ1-2 provide the parts outside the CDR3, is EAGVTQFPSHSVIEKGQTVTLRCDPISGHDNLYWYRRVMGKEIKFLLHFVKESKQDESGMPNNRFLAERTGGTYSTLKVQPAELEDSGVYFCASSQDSTRGVYGYTFGSGTRLTVV.

The chain couples TRBV28 to TRBJ1-3, with D unresolved. Trimming pared 5 bases from V and 0 bases from J, leaving 11 bases between. This CDR3 spans 15 amino acids. From germline, CDR1 is MDHEN and CDR2 SYDVKM. The CDR3 DNA reads as TGTGCCAGCAGTCTTGGACTGCACTCTGGAAACACCATATATTTT. This translates into CASSLGLHSGNTIYF.

This rearrangement joins TRBV11-3 to TRBJ2-3; D unresolved. Germline V gives CDR1 SGHNT, CDR2 YENEEA. This CDR3 spans 15 amino acids. V was cut by 0 bases and J by 5 bases, with 12 bases left in between. The CDR3 sequence: CASSLDRTRRDTQYF. The DNA of the CDR3 is TGTGCCAGCAGCTTAGATCGTACCCGTCGAGATACGCAGTATTTT.

The chain employs TRBV7-9 and TRBJ2-1; TRBD2 matches at 9 bases. V shed 5 bases and J 0 bases; nucleotides not matched to a gene: 11. CDR1 SEHNR and CDR2 FQNEAQ come from the germline V gene (reference sequence). This CDR3 region has 18 residues. In DNA form, the CDR3 reads TGTGCCAGCAGCCTCGGAGCGGGAGGCCCAATCTCCTACAATGAGCAGTTCTTC. The encoded protein is CASSLGAGGPISYNEQFF.

V and J are TRBV7-2 and TRBJ2-3; 11 nucleotides align to TRBD2. Per the germline V gene, CDR1 is SGHTA and CDR2 is FQGNSA. The CDR3 is made up of 16 amino acids. J lost 6 bases, V lost 5 bases, and 10 bases had no gene match. The CDR3, as DNA: TGTGCCAGCAGCCGGACACTAGCGGGAGCAGGGGATACGCAGTATTTT. Its translation is CASSRTLAGAGDTQYF.

The chain uses TRBV27 and TRBJ1-2, with TRBD1 as a possible D gene (5 bases). V was clipped by 6 bases and J by 4 bases, with 12 bases between them. The length of the CDR3 is 13 residues. Germline V gene data show CDR1 as MNHEY and CDR2 as SMNVEV (reference sequence). CDR3 DNA: TGTGCCAGCAGCCCACGTAGGGGCTATGGCTACACCTTC. It translates to CASSPRRGYGYTF.